The source of this T cell receptor (beta chain) is a study of T-cell memory formation after mild COVID-19. Study-wide findings and caveats: Some clones that responded were present in memory (sampled pre-infection), which suggests cross-reactive memory joined. Those CD4+ clones that contracted were mainly in CM and EM (CD8+ ones in EMRA). Contracting clones from day 15 to 85 had balanced CD4/CD8; later expanders favoured CD4+.

Only a few counts were recorded for this clonotype. Its antigen is not identified. With 3 bases removed from V and 3 bases from J, the gap between germline ends came to 21 bases. The CDR3 length is 17 residues. The germline V gene encodes CDR1 SEHNR and CDR2 FQNEAQ (reference sequence). 5'RACE primed at constant segments yielded TCR alpha and TCR beta cDNA libraries bearing sample barcodes and UMIs. MiXCR, run by TCRdb on the 5' RACE reads, gives a single entry per CDR3 protein. This sample has 350,000 to 500,000 distinct CDR3 sequences, with 23% found just once. This sequence originates from an adult woman who had mild COVID-19 (a few samples of this study predate the infection). Cell type and time point are not known. Sequenced input: PBMCs or a T cell subset sorted from them (not recorded which). V is TRBV7-9 and J is TRBJ2-7; D is perhaps TRBD2 (6 bases). CDR3 in amino acids: CASSLGWEVPEFYEQYF. The CDR3 DNA sequence: TGTGCCAGCAGCTTGGGGTGGGAGGTCCCCGAATTCTACGAGCAGTACTTC. Variable domain in full (rest from reference TRBV7-9 and TRBJ2-7): DTGVSQNPRHKITKRGQNVTFRCDPISEHNRLYWYRQTLGQGPEFLTYFQNEAQLEKSRLLSDRFSAERPKGSFSTLEIQRTEQGDSAMYLCASSLGWEVPEFYEQYFGPGTRLTVT.